Sequencing of this T cell receptor beta chain was carried out in a study of response to subunit inactivated influenza vaccine. Study results and limitations: The authors proposed limited new T cell recruitment per seasonal influenza vaccination.

In TCRdb, the RT-PCR reads were re-called with MiXCR into one record per CDR3 protein. Of under 750,000 distinct CDR3 sequences listed, about 11% are singletons. As to this clonotype: Antigen unknown.

Specimen: PBMCs from blood, collected on the day of vaccination. This TCR was sampled from a middle-aged man who received an inactivated influenza vaccine.

The CDR3 reads CASSFGTSGKYEQYF. The DNA for the CDR3 is TGTGCCAGCAGTTTCGGGACTAGCGGGAAGTACGAGCAGTACTTC. The chain links TRBV28 to TRBJ2-7; 13 bases match TRBD2. Looked up from germline, CDR1 is MDHEN and CDR2 is SYDVKM. The CDR3 has 15 residues. V was pared by 3 bases and J by 4 bases, with 3 bases of the junction left unmatched.